This TCR beta chain emerged from a study of blood T cell repertoires in COVID-19. Study-level information: Sites in the United States, Italy and Spain provided acute and convalescent COVID-19 samples. Sources were T cells, B-cell-depleted T cells, or PBMCs; the material itself was cDNA or gDNA.

In the authors' workflow: Nucleated cell counts were estimated from reference gene primer amplification. Assay: immunoSEQ multiplex PCR; the TCRdb copy retains only in-frame clones and omits some. The DNA was the basis for D and trimming; V, J and clone size are from that table. The repertoire includes under 35,000 clones, 70% to 80% of them detected once, and under 35% sits in the top ten. With 1 base removed from V and 4 bases from J, the gap between germline ends came to 9 bases. The CDR3 sequence is 13 residues long. Germline lookup yields CDR1 SGHKS and CDR2 YYEKEE (reference sequence). The source is a man older than 75 with acute or convalescent COVID-19. The chain carries TRBV5-5 and TRBJ2-7; no firm D call. Sequencing was done on a sample of peripheral blood. The CDR3: CASSLNSQYEQYF. For the CDR3, the DNA is TGTGCCAGCAGCTTGAACAGTCAGTACGAGCAGTACTTC.